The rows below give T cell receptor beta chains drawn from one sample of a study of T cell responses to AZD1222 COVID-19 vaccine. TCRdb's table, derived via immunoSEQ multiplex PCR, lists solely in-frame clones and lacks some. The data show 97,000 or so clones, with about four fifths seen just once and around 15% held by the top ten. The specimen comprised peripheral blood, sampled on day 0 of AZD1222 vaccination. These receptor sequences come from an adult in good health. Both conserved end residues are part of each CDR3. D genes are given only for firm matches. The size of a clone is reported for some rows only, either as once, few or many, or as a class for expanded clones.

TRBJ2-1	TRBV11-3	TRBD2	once	CASQPSGHSYNEQFF
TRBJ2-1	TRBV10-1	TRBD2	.	CASSESGGTTTYNEQFF
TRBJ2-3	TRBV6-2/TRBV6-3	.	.	CASSYLGTSSGTDTQYF
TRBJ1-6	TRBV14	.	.	CASSQDLASPLHF
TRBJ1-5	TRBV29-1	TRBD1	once	CSVTGTDASPQHF
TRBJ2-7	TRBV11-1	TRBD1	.	CASSLRDRANEQYF
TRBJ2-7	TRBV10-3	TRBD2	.	CAIKPSGIDYEQYF
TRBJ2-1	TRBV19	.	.	CASSIGAGFYNEQFF
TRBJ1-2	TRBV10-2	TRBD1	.	CASSEWGTGGGYTF
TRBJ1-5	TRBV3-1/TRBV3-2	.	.	CASSQERSGQPQHF
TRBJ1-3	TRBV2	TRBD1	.	CASSPDRGSGNTIYF
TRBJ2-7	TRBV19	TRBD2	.	CASSRLADSYEQYF
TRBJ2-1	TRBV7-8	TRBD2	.	CASSAGTSTEQFF
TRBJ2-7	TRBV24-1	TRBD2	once	CATSDPASGSYEQYF
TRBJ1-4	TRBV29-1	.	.	CSVEVGIGEKLFF
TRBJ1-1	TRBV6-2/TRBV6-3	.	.	CASSRHPNTEAFF
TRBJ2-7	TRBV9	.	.	CASSVLGDATYEQYF
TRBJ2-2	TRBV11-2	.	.	CASSSRDSGTGELFF
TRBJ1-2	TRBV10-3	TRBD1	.	CAISVQGGYGYTF
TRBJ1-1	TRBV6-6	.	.	CASSSTGNTEAFF
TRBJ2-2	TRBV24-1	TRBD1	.	CATSSGQGFGELFF
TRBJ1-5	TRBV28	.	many	CASSSPGTIPYQPQHF
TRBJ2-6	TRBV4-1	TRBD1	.	CASSQPQGAVGANVLTF
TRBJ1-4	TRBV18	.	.	CASSPTKEAGTLTNEKLFF
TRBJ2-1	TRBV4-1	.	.	CASSQNRNEQFF
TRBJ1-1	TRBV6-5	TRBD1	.	CASYTTTGGYTEAFF
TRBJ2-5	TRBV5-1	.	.	CASSLWGNKETQYF
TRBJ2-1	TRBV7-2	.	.	CASSPWYSSYNEQFF
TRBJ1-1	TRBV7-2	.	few	CASSLSLGTRNTEAFF
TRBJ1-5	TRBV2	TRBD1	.	CASSGMKTGVSNQPQHF
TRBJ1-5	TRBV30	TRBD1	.	CAWNGQENQPQHF
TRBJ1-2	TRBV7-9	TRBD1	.	CAVQLRTGNGYTF
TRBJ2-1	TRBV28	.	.	CATRPTSYNEQFF
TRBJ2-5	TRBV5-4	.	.	CASSPDFQETQYF
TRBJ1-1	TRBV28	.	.	CASSSPGGAAFF
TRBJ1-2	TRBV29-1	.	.	CSVRVESYGYTF
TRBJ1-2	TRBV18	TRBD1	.	CASSGTPGQGTFGYTF
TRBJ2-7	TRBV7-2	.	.	CASSLILNYEQYF
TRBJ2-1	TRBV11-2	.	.	CASSLIFAGRNEQFF
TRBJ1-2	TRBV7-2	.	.	CASSSSRGGYTF
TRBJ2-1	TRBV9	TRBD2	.	CASRKIAGGGDEQFF
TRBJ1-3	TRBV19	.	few	CASSVQVLSGNTIYF
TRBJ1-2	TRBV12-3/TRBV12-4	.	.	CASTGASLYGYTF
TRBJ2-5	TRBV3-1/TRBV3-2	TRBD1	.	CASSQDPAGTALLTQYF
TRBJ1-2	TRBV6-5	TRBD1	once	CASSRRQGDGYTF
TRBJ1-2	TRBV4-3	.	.	CASRPESDTYGYTF
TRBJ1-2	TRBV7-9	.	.	CASSLEAGRYGYTF
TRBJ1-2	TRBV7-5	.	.	CARTAGGIGFYGYTF
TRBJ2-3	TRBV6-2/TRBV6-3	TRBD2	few	CASSYSAGGTTDTQYF
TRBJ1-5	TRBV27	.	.	CASSRGGVSNQPQHF
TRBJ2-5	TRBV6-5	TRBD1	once	CASTRTGGETQYF
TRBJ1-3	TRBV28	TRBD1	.	CASSSQDRAFGNTIYF
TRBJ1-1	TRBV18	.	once	CASSPSRTNTEAFF
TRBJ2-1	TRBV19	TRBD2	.	CASSLSGTSGGYNSYNEQFF
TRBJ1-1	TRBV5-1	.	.	CASRYATGNTEAFF
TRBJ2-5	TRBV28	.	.	CASSLGRRSGTQYF
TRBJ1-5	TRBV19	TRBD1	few	CASIADRGNNQPQHF
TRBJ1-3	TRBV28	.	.	CASMEGLRNTIYF
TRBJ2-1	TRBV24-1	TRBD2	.	CATSDSRTSGGLNEQFF